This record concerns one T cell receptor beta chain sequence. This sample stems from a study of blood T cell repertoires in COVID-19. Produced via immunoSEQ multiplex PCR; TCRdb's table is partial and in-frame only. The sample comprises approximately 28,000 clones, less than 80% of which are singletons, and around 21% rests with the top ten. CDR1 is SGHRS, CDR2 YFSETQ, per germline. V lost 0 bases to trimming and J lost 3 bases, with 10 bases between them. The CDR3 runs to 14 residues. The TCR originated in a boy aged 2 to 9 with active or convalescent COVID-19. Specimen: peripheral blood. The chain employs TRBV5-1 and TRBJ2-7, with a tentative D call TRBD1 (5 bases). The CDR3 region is CASSLGQGGYEQYF. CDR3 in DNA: TGCGCCAGCAGCTTGGGCCAGGGTGGCTACGAGCAGTACTTC.